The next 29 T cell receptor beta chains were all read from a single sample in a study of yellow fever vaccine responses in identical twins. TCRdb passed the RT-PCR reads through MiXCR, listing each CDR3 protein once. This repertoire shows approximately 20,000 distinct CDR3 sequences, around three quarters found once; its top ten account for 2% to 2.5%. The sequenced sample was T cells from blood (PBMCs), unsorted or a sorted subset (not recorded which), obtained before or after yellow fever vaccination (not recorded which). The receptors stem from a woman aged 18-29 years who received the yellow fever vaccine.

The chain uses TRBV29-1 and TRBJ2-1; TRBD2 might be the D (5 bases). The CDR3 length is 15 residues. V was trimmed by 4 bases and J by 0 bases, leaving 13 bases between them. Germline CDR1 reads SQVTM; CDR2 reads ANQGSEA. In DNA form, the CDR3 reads TGCAGCGTTGTCTTAGCGCCCTACTCCTACAATGAGCAGTTCTTC. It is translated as CSVVLAPYSYNEQFF.

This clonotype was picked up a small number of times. CDR3 coding DNA: TGTGCCAGCAGCTTAGTTGGGGGAAGCTCCTACAATGAGCAGTTCTTC. Protein: CASSLVGGSSYNEQFF. The chain recombines TRBV7-9 with TRBJ2-1; D may correspond to TRBD1 or TRBD2 (5 bases each). Trimming shortened V by 1 base and J by 0 bases, and 10 bases separated the two germline ends. Looked up from germline, CDR1 is SEHNR and CDR2 is FQNEAQ (reference sequence). The CDR3 is made up of 16 amino acids.

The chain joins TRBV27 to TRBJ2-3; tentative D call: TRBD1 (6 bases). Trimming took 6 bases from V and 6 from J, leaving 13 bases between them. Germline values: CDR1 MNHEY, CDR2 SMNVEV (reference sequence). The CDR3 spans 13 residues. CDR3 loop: CASRQGFGDTQYF. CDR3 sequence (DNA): TGTGCCAGCAGACAGGGTTTCGGGGATACGCAGTATTTT.

The CDR3 reads CASSGQNPEKLFF. Written as DNA, the CDR3 is TGTGCCAGCAGTGGACAAAACCCTGAAAAACTGTTTTTT. The chain is built from TRBV25-1 and TRBJ1-4, with D unclear. V dropped 4 bases and J dropped 7 bases, with 10 bases sitting between them. The CDR3 loop spans 13 amino acids. CDR1 MGHDK and CDR2 SYGVNS come from the germline V gene.

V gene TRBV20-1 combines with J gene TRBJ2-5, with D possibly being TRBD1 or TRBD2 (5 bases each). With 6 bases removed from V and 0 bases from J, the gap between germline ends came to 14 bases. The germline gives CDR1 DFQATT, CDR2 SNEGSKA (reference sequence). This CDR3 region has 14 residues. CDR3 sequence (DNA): TGCAGTGCCTTTTCTTGGGACCACCAAGAGACCCAGTACTTC. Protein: CSAFSWDHQETQYF.

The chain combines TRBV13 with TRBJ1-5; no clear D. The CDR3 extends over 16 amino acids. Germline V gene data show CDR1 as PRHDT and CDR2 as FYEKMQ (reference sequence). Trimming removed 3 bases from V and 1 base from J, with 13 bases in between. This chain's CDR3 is CASSFGPTGSNQPQHF. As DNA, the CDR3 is TGTGCCAGCAGCTTCGGTCCAACGGGGAGCAATCAGCCCCAGCATTTT.

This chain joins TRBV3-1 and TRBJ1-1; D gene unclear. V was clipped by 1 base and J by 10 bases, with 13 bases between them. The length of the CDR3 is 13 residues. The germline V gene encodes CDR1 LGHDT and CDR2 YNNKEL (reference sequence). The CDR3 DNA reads TGTGCCAGCAGCCAAGGAAAGGAATTCGTAGCTTTCTTT. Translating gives CASSQGKEFVAFF.

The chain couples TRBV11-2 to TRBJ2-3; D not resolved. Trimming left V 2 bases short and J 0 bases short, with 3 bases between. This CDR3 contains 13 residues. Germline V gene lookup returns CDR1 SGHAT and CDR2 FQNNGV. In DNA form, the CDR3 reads TGTGCCAGCAGCTTACTGAGCACAGATACGCAGTATTTT. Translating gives CASSLLSTDTQYF. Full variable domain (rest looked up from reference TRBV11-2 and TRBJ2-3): EAGVAQSPRYKIIEKRQSVAFWCNPISGHATLYWYQQILGQGPKLLIQFQNNGVVDDSQLPKDRFSAERLKGVDSTLKIQPAKLEDSAVYLCASSLLSTDTQYFGPGTRLTVL.

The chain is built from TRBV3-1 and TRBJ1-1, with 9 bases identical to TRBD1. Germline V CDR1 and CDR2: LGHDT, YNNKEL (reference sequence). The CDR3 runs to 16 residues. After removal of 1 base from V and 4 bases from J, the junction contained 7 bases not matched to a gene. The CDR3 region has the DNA TGTGCCAGCAGCCAAGGTGGGACAGGGAGGGTCACTGAAGCTTTCTTT. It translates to CASSQGGTGRVTEAFF.

Written as DNA, the CDR3 is TGTGCCACCAGCAGCTCTAGGCTGCAGCCCCAGCATTTT. As protein: CATSSSRLQPQHF. The chain is built from TRBV15 and TRBJ1-5; D call uncertain. V dropped 3 bases and J dropped 7 bases, with 10 bases sitting between them. The CDR3 sequence is 13 residues long. The germline CDR1 and CDR2 sequences are LNHNV and YYDKDF (reference sequence).

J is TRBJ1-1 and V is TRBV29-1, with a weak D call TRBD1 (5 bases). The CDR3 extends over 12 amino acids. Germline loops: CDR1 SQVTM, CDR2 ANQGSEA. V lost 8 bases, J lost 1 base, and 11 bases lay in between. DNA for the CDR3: TGCAGCACGTTGACAGAGAACACTGAAGCTTTCTTT. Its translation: CSTLTENTEAFF.

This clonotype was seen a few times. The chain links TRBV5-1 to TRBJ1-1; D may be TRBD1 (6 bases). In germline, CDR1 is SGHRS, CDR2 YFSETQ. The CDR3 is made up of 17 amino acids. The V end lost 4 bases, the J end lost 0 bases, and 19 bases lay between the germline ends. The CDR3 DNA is TGCGCCAGCAGCCAGCCGGATAGACAGGCTATGAACACTGAAGCTTTCTTT. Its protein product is CASSQPDRQAMNTEAFF. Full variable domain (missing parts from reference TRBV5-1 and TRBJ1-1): KAGVTQTPRYLIKTRGQQVTLSCSPISGHRSVSWYQQTPGQGLQFLFEYFSETQRNKGNFPGRFSGRQFSNSRSEMNVSTLELGDSALYLCASSQPDRQAMNTEAFFGQGTRLTVV.

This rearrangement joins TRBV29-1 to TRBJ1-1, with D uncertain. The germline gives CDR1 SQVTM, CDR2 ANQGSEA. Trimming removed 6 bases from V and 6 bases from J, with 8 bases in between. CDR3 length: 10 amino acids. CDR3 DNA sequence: TGCAGCGTAAGGGTCGCTGAAGCTTTCTTT. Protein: CSVRVAEAFF.

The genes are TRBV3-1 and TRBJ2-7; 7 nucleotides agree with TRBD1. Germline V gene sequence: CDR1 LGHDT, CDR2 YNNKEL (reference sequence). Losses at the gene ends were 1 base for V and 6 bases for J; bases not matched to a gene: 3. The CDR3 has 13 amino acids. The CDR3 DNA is TGTGCCAGCAGCCAAGGACAGGGTGGCGAGCAGTACGTC. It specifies CASSQGQGGEQYV.

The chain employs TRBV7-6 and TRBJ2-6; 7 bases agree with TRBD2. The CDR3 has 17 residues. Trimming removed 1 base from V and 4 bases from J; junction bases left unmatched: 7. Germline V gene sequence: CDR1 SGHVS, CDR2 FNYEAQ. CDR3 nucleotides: TGTGCCAGCAGCTTAGACGGGAGGCCATCCGGGGCCAACGTCCTGACTTTC. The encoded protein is CASSLDGRPSGANVLTF.

The DNA for the CDR3 is TGCAGCGTTGGACACCCTTTAAACAATGAGCAGTTCTTC. This codes for CSVGHPLNNEQFF. V and J are TRBV29-1 and TRBJ2-1; no firm D call. The germline V gene encodes CDR1 SQVTM and CDR2 ANQGSEA. The ends were cut back, 4 bases at V and 5 bases at J, with 12 bases in the middle. The CDR3 is 13 residues long.

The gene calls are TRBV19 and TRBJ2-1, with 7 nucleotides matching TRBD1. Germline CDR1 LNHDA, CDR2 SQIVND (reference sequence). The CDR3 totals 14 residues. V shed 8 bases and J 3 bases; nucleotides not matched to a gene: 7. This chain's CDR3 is CASRRDRVYNEQFF. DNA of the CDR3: TGTGCCAGTCGCCGGGACAGAGTCTACAATGAGCAGTTCTTC.

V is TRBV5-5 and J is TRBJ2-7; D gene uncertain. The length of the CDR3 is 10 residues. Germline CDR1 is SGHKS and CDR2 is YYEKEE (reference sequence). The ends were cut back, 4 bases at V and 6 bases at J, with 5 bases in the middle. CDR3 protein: CASSRREQYF. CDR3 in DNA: TGTGCCAGCAGCCGACGCGAGCAGTACTTC.

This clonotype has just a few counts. The CDR3 nucleotides read TGTGCCAGCAGCCGCGACCTTTGGACAGGGACAAGCTACACCTTC. Residues: CASSRDLWTGTSYTF. The J gene is TRBJ1-2, the V gene TRBV11-1; 8 bases are shared with TRBD1. The J segment lost 9 bases and the V segment lost 5 bases, leaving 14 bases of the junction unmatched. The length of the CDR3 is 15 residues. From germline, CDR1 is SGHAT and CDR2 FQDESV (reference sequence).

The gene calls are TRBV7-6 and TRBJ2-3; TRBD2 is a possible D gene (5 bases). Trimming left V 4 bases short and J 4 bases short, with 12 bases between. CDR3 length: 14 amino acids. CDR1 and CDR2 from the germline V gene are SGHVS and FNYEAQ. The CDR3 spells CASSSNGRADTQYF. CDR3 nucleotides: TGTGCCAGCAGCTCAAATGGGCGGGCAGATACGCAGTATTTT.

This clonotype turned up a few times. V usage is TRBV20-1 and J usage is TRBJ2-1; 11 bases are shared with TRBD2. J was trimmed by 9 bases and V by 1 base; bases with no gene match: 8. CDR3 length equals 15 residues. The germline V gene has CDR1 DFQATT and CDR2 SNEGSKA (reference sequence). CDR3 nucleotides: TGCAGTGCTAGAGGTAGCGGGAGGGTTCGAGGTGAGCAGTTCTTC. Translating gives CSARGSGRVRGEQFF.

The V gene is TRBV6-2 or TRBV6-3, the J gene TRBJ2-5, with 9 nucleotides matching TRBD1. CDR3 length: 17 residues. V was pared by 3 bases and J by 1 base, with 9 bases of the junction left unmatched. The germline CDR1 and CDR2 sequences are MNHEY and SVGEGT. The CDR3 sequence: CASSYIGTGSSQETQYF. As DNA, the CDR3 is TGTGCCAGCAGTTATATTGGGACAGGGTCCTCCCAAGAGACCCAGTACTTC.

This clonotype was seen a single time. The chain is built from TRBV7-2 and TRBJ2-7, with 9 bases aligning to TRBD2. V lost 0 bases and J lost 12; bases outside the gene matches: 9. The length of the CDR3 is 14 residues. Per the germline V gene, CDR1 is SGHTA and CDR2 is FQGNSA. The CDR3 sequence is CASSLAALAGFLYV. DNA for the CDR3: TGTGCCAGCAGCTTAGCGGCTCTAGCGGGGTTTCTGTACGTC.

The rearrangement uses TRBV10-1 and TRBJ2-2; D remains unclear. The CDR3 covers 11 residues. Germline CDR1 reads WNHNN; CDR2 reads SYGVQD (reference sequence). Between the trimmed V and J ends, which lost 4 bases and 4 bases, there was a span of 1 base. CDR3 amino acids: CASSGTGELFF. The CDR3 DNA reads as TGCGCCAGCAGTGGCACCGGGGAGCTGTTTTTT.

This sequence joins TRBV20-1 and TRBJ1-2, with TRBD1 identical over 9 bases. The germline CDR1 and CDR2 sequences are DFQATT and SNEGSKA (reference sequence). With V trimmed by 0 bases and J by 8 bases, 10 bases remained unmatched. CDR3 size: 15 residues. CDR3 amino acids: CSARDQGTGSFGYTF. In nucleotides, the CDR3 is TGCAGTGCTAGAGATCAAGGGACAGGGTCGTTCGGCTACACCTTC.

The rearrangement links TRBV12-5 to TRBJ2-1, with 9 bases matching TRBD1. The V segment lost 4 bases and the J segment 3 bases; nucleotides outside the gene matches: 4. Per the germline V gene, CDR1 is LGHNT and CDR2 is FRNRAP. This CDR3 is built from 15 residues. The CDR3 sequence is CASGSGQGGYNEQFF. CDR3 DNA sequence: TGTGCTAGTGGTTCGGGACAGGGTGGCTACAATGAGCAGTTCTTC.

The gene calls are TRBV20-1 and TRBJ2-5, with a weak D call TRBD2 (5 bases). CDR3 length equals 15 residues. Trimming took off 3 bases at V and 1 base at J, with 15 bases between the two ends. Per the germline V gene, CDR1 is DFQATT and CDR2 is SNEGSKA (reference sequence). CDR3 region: CSASVLPGIQETQYF. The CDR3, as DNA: TGCAGTGCTAGTGTCCTTCCGGGGATCCAAGAGACCCAGTACTTC.

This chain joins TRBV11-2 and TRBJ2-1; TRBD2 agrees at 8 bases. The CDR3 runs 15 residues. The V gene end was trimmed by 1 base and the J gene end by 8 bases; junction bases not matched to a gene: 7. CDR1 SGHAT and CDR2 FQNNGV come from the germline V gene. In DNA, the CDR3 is TGTGCCAGCAGCTTAGTGAACGGGAGGGTATATGAGCAGTTCTTC. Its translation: CASSLVNGRVYEQFF.

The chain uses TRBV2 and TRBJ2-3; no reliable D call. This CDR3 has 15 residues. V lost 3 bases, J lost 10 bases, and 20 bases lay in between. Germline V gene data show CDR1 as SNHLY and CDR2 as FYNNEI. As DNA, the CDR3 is TGTGCCAGCAGTGAGATAGGTCCGGGTTCAAGGGCGCAGTATTTT. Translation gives CASSEIGPGSRAQYF.